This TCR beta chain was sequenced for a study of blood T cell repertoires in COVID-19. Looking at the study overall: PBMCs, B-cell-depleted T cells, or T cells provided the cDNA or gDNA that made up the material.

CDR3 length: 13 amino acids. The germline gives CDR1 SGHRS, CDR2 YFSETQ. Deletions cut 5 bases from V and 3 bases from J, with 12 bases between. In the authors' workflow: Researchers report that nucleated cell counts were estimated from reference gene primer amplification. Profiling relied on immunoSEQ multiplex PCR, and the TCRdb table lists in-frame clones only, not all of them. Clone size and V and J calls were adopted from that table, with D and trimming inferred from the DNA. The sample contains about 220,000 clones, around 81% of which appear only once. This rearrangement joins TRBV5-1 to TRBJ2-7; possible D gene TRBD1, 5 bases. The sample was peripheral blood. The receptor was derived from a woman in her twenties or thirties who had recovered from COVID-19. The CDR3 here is CASRTLQGYEQYF. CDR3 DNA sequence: TGCGCCAGCAGAACACTCCAGGGCTACGAGCAGTACTTC.